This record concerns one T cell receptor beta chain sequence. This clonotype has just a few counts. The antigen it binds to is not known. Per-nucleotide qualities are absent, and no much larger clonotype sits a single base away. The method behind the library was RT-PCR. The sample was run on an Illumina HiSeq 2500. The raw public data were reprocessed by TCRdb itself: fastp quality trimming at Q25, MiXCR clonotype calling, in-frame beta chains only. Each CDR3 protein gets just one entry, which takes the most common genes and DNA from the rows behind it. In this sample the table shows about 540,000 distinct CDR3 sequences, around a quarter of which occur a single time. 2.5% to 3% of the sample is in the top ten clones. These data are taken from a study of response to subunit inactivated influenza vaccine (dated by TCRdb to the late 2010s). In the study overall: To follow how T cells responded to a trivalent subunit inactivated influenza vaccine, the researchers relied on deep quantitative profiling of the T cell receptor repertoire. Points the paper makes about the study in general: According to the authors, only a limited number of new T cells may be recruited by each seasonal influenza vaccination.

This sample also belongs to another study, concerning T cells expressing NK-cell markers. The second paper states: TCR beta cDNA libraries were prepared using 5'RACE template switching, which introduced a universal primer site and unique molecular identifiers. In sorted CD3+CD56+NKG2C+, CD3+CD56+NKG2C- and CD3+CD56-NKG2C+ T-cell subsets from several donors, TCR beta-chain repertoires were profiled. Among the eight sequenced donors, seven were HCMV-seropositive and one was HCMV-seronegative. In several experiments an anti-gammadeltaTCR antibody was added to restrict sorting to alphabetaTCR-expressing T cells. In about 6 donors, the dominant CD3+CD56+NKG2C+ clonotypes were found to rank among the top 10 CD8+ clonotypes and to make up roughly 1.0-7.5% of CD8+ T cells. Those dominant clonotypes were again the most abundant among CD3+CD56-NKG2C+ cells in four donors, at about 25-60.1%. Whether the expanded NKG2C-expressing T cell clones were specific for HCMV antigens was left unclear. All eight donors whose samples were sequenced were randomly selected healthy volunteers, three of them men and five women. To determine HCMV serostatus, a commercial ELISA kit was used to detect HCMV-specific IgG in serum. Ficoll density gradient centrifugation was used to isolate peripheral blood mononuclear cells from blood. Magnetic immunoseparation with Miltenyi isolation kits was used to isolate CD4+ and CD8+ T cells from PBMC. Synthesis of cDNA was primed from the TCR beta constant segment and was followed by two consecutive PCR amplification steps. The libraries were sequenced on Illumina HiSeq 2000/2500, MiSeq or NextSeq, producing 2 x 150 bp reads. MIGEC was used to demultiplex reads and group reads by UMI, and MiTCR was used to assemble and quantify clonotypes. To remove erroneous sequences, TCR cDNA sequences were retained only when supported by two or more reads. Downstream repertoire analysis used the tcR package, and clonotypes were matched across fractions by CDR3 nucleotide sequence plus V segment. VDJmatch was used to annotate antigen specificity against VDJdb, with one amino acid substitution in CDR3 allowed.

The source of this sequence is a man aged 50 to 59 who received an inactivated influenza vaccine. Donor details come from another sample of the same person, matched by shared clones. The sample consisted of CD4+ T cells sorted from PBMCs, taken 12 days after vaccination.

The CDR3 reads CSARGREGRETQYF. The DNA reads as follows: TGCAGTGCTAGGGGGCGGGAGGGCCGAGAGACCCAGTACTTC. Recombination joined TRBV20-1 with TRBJ2-5; TRBD2 lines up with 9 middle nucleotides. Trimming takes 3 bases off V and 4 bases off J; junction bases not matched to a gene: 6. Reading the germline V gene (reference sequence) gives CDR1 DFQATT and CDR2 SNEGSKA. The CDR3 runs 14 residues from the cysteine to the phenylalanine. Of all the DNA, just the CDR3 is kept, 42 bases in frame from base 1.